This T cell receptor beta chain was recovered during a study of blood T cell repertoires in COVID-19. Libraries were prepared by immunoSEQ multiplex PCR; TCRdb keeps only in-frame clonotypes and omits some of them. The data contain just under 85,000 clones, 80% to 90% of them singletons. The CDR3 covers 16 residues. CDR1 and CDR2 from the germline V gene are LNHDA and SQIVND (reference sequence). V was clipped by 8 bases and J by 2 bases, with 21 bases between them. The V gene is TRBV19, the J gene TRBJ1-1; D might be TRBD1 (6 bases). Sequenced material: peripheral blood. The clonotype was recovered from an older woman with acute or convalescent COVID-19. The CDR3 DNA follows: TGTGCCAGTGCGCTGGGGACACGGCATGGTAACACTGAAGCTTTCTTT. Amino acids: CASALGTRHGNTEAFF.